The T cell receptor beta chain described here comes from a study of blood T cell repertoires in COVID-19 (dated by TCRdb to 2020 to 2021). About the study as a whole: Samples covering the acute and convalescent phases of COVID-19 were provided by collaborators in the United States, Italy and Spain. Where available, HLA class I and class II types were taken from metadata supplied by the sample provider and were not determined by assay-based typing. Nearly every sample came with metadata listing a de-identified subject ID, COVID-19 status, age in years and sex. The repertoires were released in a freely available public database meant as a resource for research on the immune response to SARS-CoV-2. The samples were drawn from the first 160 participants of the ongoing ImmuneRACE study and from 950 to 1,500 subjects provided by 6 global collaborators. The dataset comprised deeply sampled blood TCRbeta repertoires from subjects exposed to, actively infected with, or recovered from COVID-19. The material from the prospective study consisted of cDNA or gDNA derived from T cells, B-cell-depleted T cells, or PBMCs.

Findings and caveats that apply to the study as a whole: How much clinical and demographic metadata was included differed by source and by participant, and the metadata was provided uncurated.

The CDR3 holds 15 amino acids from the cysteine to the phenylalanine. Only CDR3 DNA is held: 45 bases, read in frame from base 1. Of note for this clone: Its binding antigen is unknown. The input lacks base qualities; no much larger clone sits a single base away.

Each collaborating institution followed its own protocols to collect whole blood in K2EDTA tubes. Collaborator samples were shipped for TCRbeta analysis as frozen whole blood, isolated PBMCs, or DNA extracted from either sample type. The immunoSEQ Assay, a bias-controlled multiplex PCR, was used to amplify TCRbeta CDR3 regions from genomic DNA. The published analysis was carried out like this. The number of nucleated cells in each sample was estimated by amplification of reference gene primers within the assay. To quantify the absolute abundance of each unique TCRbeta CDR3 rearrangement, sequence reads were collapsed and filtered. For each sample, productive Simpson clonality was calculated as the square root of Simpson's diversity index over productive rearrangements. TCRdb mirrors the immuneACCESS table, restricted to in-frame sequences. Some clones are absent from its copies; in checked studies, under half trace to an unresolved V gene, and the reason for the others is unknown. That table furnishes V, J and clone size, whereas the DNA furnished D and trimming. Counted in this sample were some 97,000 clones; around 88% of them appeared once. The biggest ten clones account for roughly 5% of the sample.

Material for sequencing was peripheral blood. This receptor was taken from a human donor in a cohort sampled during active COVID-19. The V and J segments used are TRBV21-1 and TRBJ2-1; TRBD2, the D gene given by the table, was not confirmed from the DNA. TRBV21-1 is marked as a pseudogene. Read as DNA, the sequence is TGTGCCACCGGTCTTTTAGCGGGAGCCCTCAATGAGCAGTTCTTC. Its coded protein is CATGLLAGALNEQFF.